Reported below is one T cell receptor beta chain. Its target is not known. Profiled with immunoSEQ multiplex PCR; TCRdb holds only in-frame clones, not every one. This table has tens of thousands of clones, approximately 88% appearing once. This sample is drawn from a study of T cell responses to AZD1222 COVID-19 vaccine. General study results and limits: Nearly half of unique spike-specific TCRs reportedly avoided B.1.351 and B.1.1.7 mutated regions.

Sample: peripheral blood, taken 28 days after the second AZD1222 dose. The TCR originated in an adult who received the AZD1222 COVID-19 vaccine.

The CDR3 region is CASLGQGANTGELFF. In DNA form, the CDR3 reads TGCGCCAGCCTCGGACAGGGGGCGAACACCGGGGAGCTGTTTTTT. This chain joins TRBV4-1 and TRBJ2-2; TRBD1 matches at 10 bases. V lost 8 bases to trimming and J lost 0 bases; unmatched junction nucleotides: 3. The germline CDR1 and CDR2 sequences are MGHRA and YSYEKL. The CDR3 extends over 15 amino acids.